This T cell receptor (beta chain) is drawn from a study of blood T cell repertoires in COVID-19. Per the authors' pipeline: By means of reference gene primer amplification, nucleated cell counts were estimated. The repertoire was sequenced with immunoSEQ multiplex PCR; TCRdb's copy has only in-frame clones and lacks some. The DNA was the basis for D and trimming; V, J and clone size are from that table. The table records fewer than 250,000 clones, under 90% of them present only once. The J segment lost 6 bases and the V segment lost 5 bases, leaving 11 bases of the junction unmatched. Germline V gene sequence: CDR1 MNHEY, CDR2 SMNVEV (reference sequence). This CDR3 comprises 17 residues.

Sequencing input: PBMCs or T cells enriched from blood (not recorded which). V and J are TRBV27 and TRBJ1-6; 9 nucleotides line up with TRBD1. The sequence came from a man aged 55-75 years who had recovered from COVID-19. The CDR3 region is CASSLRMAGQGNSPLHF. CDR3 DNA sequence: TGTGCCAGCAGTCTCCGAATGGCGGGACAGGGTAATTCACCCCTCCACTTT.